This T cell receptor beta chain was identified during a study of T cells in Graves' hyperthyroidism and ophthalmopathy. The V gene end was trimmed by 5 bases and the J gene end by 7 bases; junction bases not matched to a gene: 10. The CDR3 totals 15 residues. CDR1 is MNHEY, CDR2 SVGEGT, per germline. Hyperthyroidism in the patients, aged 18 to 65, was newly diagnosed and under 2 months in duration. The study collected blood at first hyperthyroidism diagnosis, before any ophthalmopathy symptoms arose. This clonotype occurred a few times. RNA transcripts were the template for amplifying TCR beta CDR3 regions. HTBI primers drove first-round RT-PCR of the TCR CDR3. TCRdb analysed the multiplex PCR reads with MiXCR anew, one entry per CDR3 protein. Here the sample spans about 360,000 distinct CDR3 sequences, 15% to 18% being singletons.

Input material: blood. The sequence came from a woman aged 18 to 35 with Graves' hyperthyroidism that later progressed to Graves' ophthalmopathy. The J gene is TRBJ2-1, the V gene TRBV6-2 or TRBV6-3; TRBD2 matches 8 bases. The CDR3 DNA is TGTGCCAGCAGTAATGGACTAGCCCCCGGGAATGAGCAGTTCTTC. Protein product: CASSNGLAPGNEQFF.